This entry lists 32 T cell receptor beta chains sequenced from one sample in a study of response to subunit inactivated influenza vaccine. TCRdb reanalysed the RT-PCR reads using MiXCR and keeps one entry per CDR3 protein. The data contain about 310,000 distinct CDR3 sequences, around 22% of them seen just once; the ten biggest clones take up around 10%. The sequencing used PBMCs from blood, collected about 20 months after vaccination. The receptors originated from a man aged 45-69 years who received an inactivated influenza vaccine.

The chain combines TRBV4-1 with TRBJ2-1; 11 bases fit TRBD2. The CDR3 has 15 residues. V gave up 6 bases and J gave up 5 bases; unmatched junction bases: 6. Germline CDR1 reads MGHRA; CDR2 reads YSYEKL. Here the CDR3 DNA reads TGCGCCAGCAGGTTAGCGGGGGGGCGGAACAATGAGCAGTTCTTC. The encoded protein is CASRLAGGRNNEQFF.

In this sample, this clonotype turned up a few times. V usage is TRBV10-3 and J usage is TRBJ1-3, with D perhaps TRBD1 (6 bases). The V end was cut by 6 bases, the J end by 0 bases, with 15 bases between. The V gene's germline CDR1 is ENHRY and CDR2 SYGVKD. This CDR3 comprises 16 residues. DNA for the CDR3: TGTGCCATCAGAAACCCGGACAGATCCTCTGGAAACACCATATATTTT. This gives the protein CAIRNPDRSSGNTIYF.

The gene calls are TRBV10-1 and TRBJ2-5; the D call may be TRBD1 or TRBD2 (5 bases each). The CDR3 extends over 14 amino acids. CDR1 and CDR2 (germline): WNHNN, SYGVQD (reference sequence). Trimming removed 10 bases at V and 3 bases at J, with 18 bases between. The CDR3 region has the DNA TGCGCCAATACGGGTCGGGGACGGGAAGAGACCCAGTACTTC. Protein sequence: CANTGRGREETQYF.

This chain links TRBV30 with TRBJ1-5; D is possibly TRBD1 (6 bases). CDR3 length: 13 residues. V lost 4 bases, J lost 7 bases, and 14 bases lay in between. The germline V gene has CDR1 GTSNPN and CDR2 SVGIG (reference sequence). CDR3 sequence: CAWTQGFSQPQHF. In nucleotides, the CDR3 is TGTGCCTGGACCCAGGGGTTTTCCCAGCCCCAGCATTTT.

The chain has TRBV5-4 and TRBJ1-1; tentatively, D is TRBD1 (6 bases). The V end lost 0 bases, the J end lost 1 base, and 10 bases lay between the germline ends. The CDR3 has 15 residues. The germline V gene has CDR1 SGHNT and CDR2 YYREEE (reference sequence). CDR3 region: CASSLGQGWNTEAFF. In DNA, the CDR3 is TGTGCCAGCAGCTTGGGTCAGGGGTGGAACACTGAAGCTTTCTTT.

This sequence joins TRBV5-1 and TRBJ1-2; weak D call: TRBD1 (6 bases). The V gene's germline CDR1 is SGHRS and CDR2 YFSETQ. V was clipped by 1 base and J by 0 bases, with 13 bases between them. CDR3 length: 16 residues. The CDR3 DNA sequence: TGCGCCAGCAGCTTGCGGCAGGGGATAGCTAACTATGGCTACACCTTC. Translating it yields CASSLRQGIANYGYTF.

V and J are TRBV7-9 and TRBJ2-2; tentative D call: TRBD2 (6 bases). V was trimmed by 5 bases and J by 0 bases, leaving 10 bases between them. The CDR3 is 15 amino acids. Per the germline V gene, CDR1 is SEHNR and CDR2 is FQNEAQ (reference sequence). The CDR3 region is CASSLGTSNTGELFF. In DNA, the CDR3 is TGTGCCAGCAGCCTCGGGACTTCGAACACCGGGGAGCTGTTTTTT.

The chain has TRBV7-2 and TRBJ2-7; 7 nucleotides agree with TRBD2. Per germline, CDR1 SGHTA and CDR2 FQGNSA. Losses at the gene ends were 2 bases for V and 6 bases for J; bases not matched to a gene: 7. This CDR3 spans 14 amino acids. The DNA for the CDR3 is TGTGCCAGCAGCTTACTTGCGGGAGTAGTCGAGCAGTACTTC. It yields the protein CASSLLAGVVEQYF. Variable domain in full (rest from reference TRBV7-2 and TRBJ2-7): GAGVSQSPSNKVTEKGKDVELRCDPISGHTALYWYRQSLGQGLEFLIYFQGNSAPDKSGLPSDRFSAERTGGSVSTLTIQRTQQEDSAVYLCASSLLAGVVEQYFGPGTRLTVT.

This clonotype showed up just a few times. The J gene is TRBJ2-5, the V gene TRBV10-3; 8 nucleotides agree with TRBD1. Per the germline V gene, CDR1 is ENHRY and CDR2 is SYGVKD. V lost 0 bases, J lost 2 bases, and 5 bases stayed unmatched. The CDR3 is 16 residues long. The CDR3 loop reads CAISESGQGVQETQYF. The CDR3 nucleotides read TGTGCCATCAGTGAGTCAGGACAGGGAGTTCAAGAGACCCAGTACTTC.

V is TRBV4-1 and J is TRBJ2-1; TRBD1 is a possible D gene (5 bases). Germline V lookup: CDR1 MGHRA, CDR2 YSYEKL. Deletions cut 0 bases from V and 6 bases from J, with 12 bases between. The CDR3 runs to 15 residues. Here the CDR3 DNA reads TGCGCCAGCAGCCAAGATACAGGATCTCTCAATGAGCAGTTCTTC. Translation: CASSQDTGSLNEQFF.

The table lists this clonotype with a few counts. This sequence joins TRBV12-3 or TRBV12-4 and TRBJ2-1, with 11 bases identical to TRBD2. Trimming cost V 5 bases and J 3 bases; bases outside gene matches: 6. This CDR3 region has 16 residues. The CDR3 nucleotides are TGTGCCAGCAGTGCCCCTAGCGGGGGGTTCTACAATGAGCAGTTCTTC. Residues: CASSAPSGGFYNEQFF.

This sequence joins TRBV6-2 or TRBV6-3 and TRBJ1-5; 10 bases match TRBD1. Germline V gives CDR1 MNHEY, CDR2 SVGEGT. Germline trimming cut 5 bases from V and 6 bases from J; bases unmatched to any gene: 7. The CDR3 extends over 15 amino acids. CDR3 residues: CASSNDRGQGQPQHF. The CDR3 DNA reads as TGTGCCAGCAGTAACGACAGGGGGCAGGGTCAGCCCCAGCATTTT.

This clonotype was seen more than once but under ten times. The chain is built from TRBV20-1 and TRBJ2-7, with D possibly being TRBD1 or TRBD2 (6 bases each). There are 13 residues in the CDR3. The germline V gene encodes CDR1 DFQATT and CDR2 SNEGSKA (reference sequence). Between the trimmed V and J ends, which lost 5 bases and 2 bases, there was a span of 13 bases. CDR3 region: CSARWGAAYEQYF. In DNA, the CDR3 is TGCAGTGCTCGATGGGGGGCGGCCTACGAGCAGTACTTC.

The chain combines TRBV11-2 with TRBJ2-2, with a possible D match to TRBD2 (6 bases). This CDR3 has 14 residues. V lost 5 bases and J lost 2, with 9 bases in between. Germline-derived CDR1 and CDR2 are SGHAT and FQNNGV. CDR3 amino acids: CASSAGLNTGELFF. The CDR3 DNA follows: TGTGCCAGCAGCGCGGGACTCAACACCGGGGAGCTGTTTTTT. The full variable domain, with the rest looked up from reference TRBV11-2 and TRBJ2-2, is EAGVAQSPRYKIIEKRQSVAFWCNPISGHATLYWYQQILGQGPKLLIQFQNNGVVDDSQLPKDRFSAERLKGVDSTLKIQPAKLEDSAVYLCASSAGLNTGELFFGEGSRLTVL.

This clonotype was counted only a few times. This sequence joins TRBV7-8 and TRBJ1-1; unclear D gene. Germline loops: CDR1 SGHVS, CDR2 FQNEAQ. The CDR3 extends over 16 amino acids. V shed 7 bases and J shed 0 bases, with 18 bases lying between them. The CDR3 DNA follows: TGTGCCAGCAACCGTTTGACCAGGTGGATGAACACTGAAGCTTTCTTT. Its protein is CASNRLTRWMNTEAFF.

This clonotype was seen repeatedly, ten times or more. This rearrangement joins TRBV10-3 to TRBJ1-2; 7 bases are shared with TRBD1. Germline CDR1 and CDR2: ENHRY and SYGVKD. V was clipped by 5 bases and J by 5 bases; unmatched bases: 8. The CDR3 spans 14 residues. CDR3 in DNA: TGTGCCATCAGTTCACCCGGGACAGAATATGGCTACACCTTC. It yields the protein CAISSPGTEYGYTF.

In nucleotides, the CDR3 is TGTGCCAGCAGCCCCTCCCCAGGGCTAGCGGGCTCCTACAATGAGCAGTTCTTC. Amino acids: CASSPSPGLAGSYNEQFF. V and J are TRBV27 and TRBJ2-1; 8 positions match TRBD2. Germline loops: CDR1 MNHEY, CDR2 SMNVEV (reference sequence). Trimming cost V 6 bases and J 0 bases; bases outside gene matches: 13. The CDR3 has 18 residues.

The chain is built from TRBV29-1 and TRBJ2-4, with a weak D call TRBD2 (5 bases). The CDR3 contains 14 residues. In germline, CDR1 is SQVTM, CDR2 ANQGSEA. Trimming shortened V by 6 bases and J by 1 base, and 13 bases separated the two germline ends. This CDR3 reads CSVLRPGAKNIQYF. CDR3 bases: TGCAGCGTGCTTCGCCCGGGGGCCAAAAACATTCAGTACTTC.

The chain couples TRBV9 to TRBJ1-1, with a tentative D call TRBD1 (6 bases). This CDR3 comprises 16 residues. Trimming took 0 bases from V and 5 from J, leaving 17 bases between them. Germline-derived CDR1 and CDR2 are SGDLS and YYNGEE. The CDR3 DNA is TGTGCCAGCAGCGTAGGAGGGTCAGGGGAGAAGACTGAAGCTTTCTTT. Amino acids: CASSVGGSGEKTEAFF.

A remark on this clonotype: A junction end diverges from the germline sequence, so it may reflect a read error. The V gene is TRBV5-1, the J gene TRBJ1-2, with D unclear. The CDR3 contains 12 residues. Germline V gene data show CDR1 as SGHRS and CDR2 as YFSETQ. The DNA of the CDR3 is TGCGCCAGCAGCATAGACACCTATCGCTACACCTTC. Translating gives CASSIDTYRYTF.

This clonotype was seen many times. The rearrangement joins TRBV6-1 to TRBJ1-3; a weak D match, TRBD1 (6 bases). This CDR3 is 16 amino acids long. Looked up from germline, CDR1 is MNHNS and CDR2 is SASEGT. V dropped 5 bases and J dropped 2 bases, with 16 bases sitting between them. As DNA, the CDR3 is TGTGCCAGCAGTCCGACATACAGGGTTGCTGGAAACACCATATATTTT. Encoded protein: CASSPTYRVAGNTIYF.

V is TRBV7-9 and J is TRBJ2-5, with a weak D call TRBD2 (5 bases). From germline, CDR1 is SEHNR and CDR2 FQNEAQ (reference sequence). The V end was cut by 7 bases, the J end by 8 bases, with 14 bases between. This CDR3 spans 12 amino acids. The chain's CDR3 is CASTIPGRTQYF. The CDR3 coding sequence is TGTGCCAGCACCATACCGGGGAGAACCCAGTACTTC.

The rearrangement joins TRBV15 to TRBJ2-5, with D unclear. CDR1 is LNHNV, CDR2 YYDKDF, per germline (reference sequence). This CDR3 region has 15 residues. Trimming took 3 bases from V and 1 from J, leaving 12 bases between them. CDR3 coding DNA: TGTGCCACCAGCAGGATGGGAAATAGCCAAGAGACCCAGTACTTC. The encoded protein is CATSRMGNSQETQYF.

This clonotype was seen only a few times. V and J are TRBV28 and TRBJ2-7, with 8 positions matching TRBD1. The CDR3 is 13 amino acids. Germline-derived CDR1 and CDR2 are MDHEN and SYDVKM. Trimming took 10 bases from V and 2 from J; bases not matched to a gene: 7. CDR3 in amino acids: CATRQGQTYEQYF. CDR3 nucleotide sequence: TGTGCCACAAGACAGGGGCAGACCTACGAGCAGTACTTC. Using reference TRBV28 and TRBJ2-7 for the parts outside the CDR3, the full variable domain is DVKVTQSSRYLVKRTGEKVFLECVQDMDHENMFWYRQDPGLGLRLIYFSYDVKMKEKGDIPEGYSVSREKKERFSLILESASTNQTSMYLCATRQGQTYEQYFGPGTRLTVT.

This clonotype appeared many times. V is TRBV4-2 and J is TRBJ1-2, with no clear D. Deletions cut 3 bases from V and 2 bases from J, with 10 bases between. Germline values: CDR1 LGHNA, CDR2 YNFKEQ. This CDR3 spans 14 amino acids. Here the CDR3 reads CASSQELTNYGYTF. Written as DNA, the CDR3 is TGTGCCAGCAGCCAGGAGTTAACGAACTATGGCTACACCTTC.

This sequence joins TRBV10-3 and TRBJ2-2; either TRBD1 or TRBD2 may supply D (5 bases each). This CDR3 has 13 amino acids. The V gene lost 4 bases and the J gene lost 5 bases, with 8 bases spanning the gap. The germline V gene has CDR1 ENHRY and CDR2 SYGVKD. Here the CDR3 reads CAISGGPTGELFF. The CDR3 DNA sequence: TGTGCCATCAGTGGGGGACCAACCGGGGAGCTGTTTTTT.

V is TRBV6-5 and J is TRBJ2-3; TRBD2 matches 8 bases. With V trimmed by 2 bases and J by 8 bases, 6 bases remained unmatched. In germline, CDR1 is MNHEY, CDR2 SVGAGI. The CDR3 has 14 amino acids. The CDR3 spells CASSYAGAGGTQYF. DNA for the CDR3: TGTGCCAGCAGTTACGCCGGGGCGGGAGGTACGCAGTATTTT.

DNA for the CDR3: TGTGCCAGCAGCCCAGACAGGTCCGCTTCCATATATTTT. Translated, it gives CASSPDRSASIYF. The V call is TRBV12-3 or TRBV12-4, the J call TRBJ1-3; a weak D match, TRBD1 (6 bases). Deletions cut 6 bases from V and 11 bases from J, with 17 bases between. The CDR3 runs 13 residues.

This clonotype has more than one count but fewer than ten. The CDR3 nucleotides read TGTGCCAGCAATGCACAGGGGTTGGATGGCTACACCTTC. Protein product: CASNAQGLDGYTF. V gene TRBV6-2 or TRBV6-3 combines with J gene TRBJ1-2; 7 bases are a match to TRBD1. Unmatched junction bases numbered 8, after V lost 7 bases and J lost 6 bases. The length of the CDR3 is 13 residues. Germline CDR1 reads MNHEY; CDR2 reads SVGEGT.

The chain links TRBV10-3 to TRBJ1-4, with TRBD1 matching 10 bases. The CDR3 covers 17 residues. J lost 2 bases, V lost 3 bases, and 6 bases had no gene match. Germline CDR1 and CDR2: ENHRY and SYGVKD. The CDR3 bases are TGTGCCATCAGTGACCCCGGGACAGGGGCCACTAATGAAAAACTGTTTTTT. Protein sequence: CAISDPGTGATNEKLFF.

This clonotype was picked up a small number of times. The rearrangement joins TRBV10-3 to TRBJ1-5, with TRBD1 as a possible D gene (6 bases). The V end was cut by 4 bases, the J end by 3 bases, with 16 bases between. The CDR3 runs to 16 residues. In germline, CDR1 is ENHRY, CDR2 SYGVKD. CDR3 nucleotides: TGTGCCATCAGTGCGAAACCAGGGGTTTACAATCAGCCCCAGCATTTT. It translates to CAISAKPGVYNQPQHF.

The J gene is TRBJ2-1, the V gene TRBV10-3; weak D call: TRBD1 (5 bases). The germline CDR1 and CDR2 sequences are ENHRY and SYGVKD. This CDR3 has 15 amino acids. The V gene lost 3 bases and the J gene lost 7 bases, with 16 bases spanning the gap. CDR3 coding DNA: TGTGCCATCAGTGATTCGAAACAGGTTCGGAATGAGCAGTTCTTC. Translation gives CAISDSKQVRNEQFF.